A selection of T cell receptor beta chains follows, all from one sample in a study of T cell responses to AZD1222 COVID-19 vaccine. Using immunoSEQ multiplex PCR, the repertoire was profiled, and TCRdb retains in-frame clones only, with some absent. The profile shows 90,000 to 100,000 clones, approximately 91% of them singletons. Sequenced material: peripheral blood, taken 28 days after the second AZD1222 dose. These receptors were collected from an adult who received the AZD1222 COVID-19 vaccine. CDR3s include the opening cysteine and the closing phenylalanine or tryptophan. D genes are given only for firm matches. Clone size appears in some rows only: once, few, many, or a class for an expanded clone.

V gene,clone size,J gene,D gene,CDR3 protein,CDR3 DNA
TRBV30,few,TRBJ2-7,-,CAWSRPPGLYEQYF,TGTGCCTGGAGTCGCCCACCGGGACTCTACGAGCAGTACTTC
TRBV2,-,TRBJ1-2,-,CASSASYRLYGYTF,TGTGCCAGCAGTGCCAGTTACAGGCTTTATGGCTACACCTTC
TRBV19,few,TRBJ1-4,TRBD1,CASSIQGDPSTNEKLFF,TGTGCCAGTAGTATACAGGGGGACCCTTCGACTAATGAAAAACTGTTTTTT
TRBV29-1,-,TRBJ2-5,TRBD2,CSVEGSSGSFLWTQYF,TGCAGCGTTGAAGGGTCTAGCGGGAGTTTCCTTTGGACCCAGTACTTC
TRBV19,-,TRBJ2-7,TRBD2,CASSSQRLAGVSPYEQYF,TGTGCCAGTAGTAGCCAAAGACTAGCGGGAGTTTCCCCCTACGAGCAGTACTTC
TRBV19,few,TRBJ2-1,-,CASRRRGSSYNEQFF,TGTGCCAGTAGAAGACGGGGGAGCTCCTACAATGAGCAGTTCTTC
TRBV7-2,-,TRBJ1-2,TRBD1,CASSSNDRGWNYGYTF,TGTGCCAGCAGCTCGAATGACAGGGGGTGGAACTATGGCTACACCTTC
TRBV27,-,TRBJ1-4,-,CASSFSPDEKLFF,TGTGCCAGCAGTTTTAGCCCGGATGAAAAACTGTTTTTT
TRBV28,-,TRBJ2-7,-,CASSLTVSYEQYF,TGTGCCAGCAGTTTAACAGTCTCCTACGAGCAGTACTTC
TRBV12-3/TRBV12-4,-,TRBJ1-1,-,CASSRGDTEAFF,TGTGCCAGCAGTCGAGGGGACACTGAAGCTTTCTTT
TRBV5-1,-,TRBJ2-5,TRBD2,CASSRAGTETQYF,TGCGCCAGCTCCCGAGCGGGAACAGAGACCCAGTACTTC
TRBV6-5,-,TRBJ1-5,TRBD1,CATRAPGGLGQPQHF,TGTGCCACCCGCGCCCCAGGGGGCTTGGGTCAGCCCCAGCATTTT
TRBV7-8,-,TRBJ2-1,-,CASSWLSANNEQFF,TGTGCCAGCAGCTGGCTATCAGCGAACAATGAGCAGTTCTTC
TRBV6-5,-,TRBJ1-1,TRBD1,CASSYSGTGSTEAFF,TGTGCCAGCAGTTACTCCGGGACAGGGTCCACTGAAGCTTTCTTT
TRBV11-3,-,TRBJ2-4,-,CASSLGAGAKNIQYF,TGTGCCAGCAGCTTGGGAGCAGGGGCCAAAAACATTCAGTACTTC
TRBV6-5,-,TRBJ1-3,-,CASRVIIGAQGTIYF,TGTGCCAGCAGGGTCATAATAGGAGCTCAAGGCACCATATATTTT
TRBV2,few,TRBJ2-7,TRBD2,CASRREDYEQYF,TGTGCCAGCAGGCGGGAGGACTACGAGCAGTACTTC
TRBV30,few,TRBJ2-5,TRBD1,CAWRDRGRETQYF,TGTGCCTGGAGAGACAGGGGTAGGGAGACCCAGTACTTC
TRBV10-3,-,TRBJ1-1,-,CAISDGVGGMHTEAFF,TGTGCCATCAGTGATGGGGTGGGAGGAATGCACACTGAAGCTTTCTTT
TRBV5-1,-,TRBJ2-5,TRBD2,CASSLASRSGRAGETQYF,TGCGCCAGCAGCTTGGCCAGTCGCAGCGGGAGGGCCGGAGAGACCCAGTACTTC
TRBV30,-,TRBJ1-1,-,CAWSVRGWTEAFF,TGTGCCTGGAGTGTACGGGGGTGGACTGAAGCTTTCTTT
TRBV20-1,-,TRBJ2-3,-,CSASGDTQYF,TGCAGTGCTAGCGGGGATACGCAGTATTTT
TRBV9,-,TRBJ1-1,TRBD1,CASSPRTGGMGTEAFF,TGTGCCAGCAGCCCCCGGACAGGGGGCATGGGAACTGAAGCTTTCTTT
TRBV7-2,-,TRBJ2-1,-,CASSFNEQFF,TGTGCCAGCAGCTTCAATGAGCAGTTCTTC
TRBV2,-,TRBJ2-2,-,CASSGRGATGELFF,TGTGCCAGCAGTGGCAGGGGCGCAACCGGGGAGCTGTTTTTT
TRBV5-1,-,TRBJ1-5,-,CASSLVPGSDQPQHF,TGCGCCAGCAGCTTGGTTCCGGGGTCGGATCAGCCCCAGCATTTT
TRBV19,few,TRBJ2-7,-,CASSTLGPPRAYEQYF,TGTGCCAGTAGTACCCTTGGGCCTCCACGGGCCTACGAGCAGTACTTC
TRBV5-1,-,TRBJ2-3,-,CASSLWGGRGTDTQYF,TGCGCCAGCAGCCTCTGGGGCGGAAGGGGGACAGATACGCAGTATTTT
TRBV5-1,-,TRBJ2-1,-,CASSPYNRLNEQFF,TGCGCCAGCAGCCCATACAACCGACTTAATGAGCAGTTCTTC
TRBV3-1/TRBV3-2,-,TRBJ1-4,-,CASTSPDEKLFF,TGTGCCAGCACCTCACCGGATGAAAAACTGTTTTTT
TRBV10-2,-,TRBJ2-2,TRBD1,CASRVGQGASKTGELFF,TGCGCCAGCCGAGTCGGACAGGGGGCTTCTAAGACCGGGGAGCTGTTTTTT
TRBV19,-,TRBJ1-2,-,CASQGRTNYGYTF,TGTGCCAGTCAGGGTCGGACTAACTATGGCTACACCTTC
TRBV9,few,TRBJ2-3,-,CASSTFEVTDTQYF,TGTGCCAGCAGCACATTCGAGGTAACAGATACGCAGTATTTT
TRBV9,-,TRBJ1-1,-,CASSVGHLNTEAFF,TGTGCCAGCAGCGTAGGACACCTGAACACTGAAGCTTTCTTT
TRBV18,-,TRBJ2-3,-,CASSPGLEPTSQYF,TGTGCCAGCTCACCCGGACTCGAACCCACTTCGCAGTATTTT
TRBV28,-,TRBJ1-2,-,CASSTGYNYGYTF,TGTGCCAGCAGTACAGGGTATAACTATGGCTACACCTTC
TRBV9,-,TRBJ2-3,TRBD2,CASSVGSGIADTQYF,TGTGCCAGCAGCGTAGGAAGCGGGATAGCAGATACGCAGTATTTT
TRBV4-2,-,TRBJ2-1,TRBD2,CASSLQTSGSSYNEQFF,TGTGCCAGCAGCCTACAGACTAGCGGGAGCTCCTACAATGAGCAGTTCTTC
TRBV2,-,TRBJ2-5,-,CASGPVGQETQYF,TGTGCCAGCGGCCCGGTTGGACAAGAGACCCAGTACTTC